This T cell receptor beta chain was sequenced in a study of shared clonotypes between healthy human individuals. Measured with immunoSEQ multiplex PCR; TCRdb has only the in-frame clones, and not every one. This sample yields over 1.5 million clones, of which 98% are seen a single time; approximately 0.45% belongs to the top ten. Germline V lookup: CDR1 SGHTA, CDR2 FQGNSA. The CDR3 contains 15 residues. Trimming took 2 bases from V and 3 from J, leaving 14 bases between them. Healthy and HIV-negative, the adult donors had no recent acute infections or vaccinations. Only Caucasian adults living in Nashville, Tennessee made up the donor group. Memory CD4+ cells were the fraction left after CD45RA+ naive selection.

This clonotype was obtained from a man aged 25-45 years in good health. The sequencing input was naive CD4+ T cells sorted from blood. The subset: CD45RA+ positively selected. The rearrangement joins TRBV7-2 to TRBJ2-7; D is possibly TRBD1 or TRBD2 (5 bases each). CDR3 in amino acids: CASSLNRDPHYEQYF. CDR3 DNA sequence: TGTGCCAGCAGCTTAAACCGGGACCCTCACTACGAGCAGTACTTC. The variable domain in full, with the rest retrieved from reference TRBV7-2 and TRBJ2-7, is GAGVSQSPSNKVTEKGKDVELRCDPISGHTALYWYRQSLGQGLEFLIYFQGNSAPDKSGLPSDRFSAERTGGSVSTLTIQRTQQEDSAVYLCASSLNRDPHYEQYFGPGTRLTVT.